In its sample, the clone carrying this T cell receptor beta chain is medium-sized. This entry is derived from a study of immune characterization of retroperitoneal liposarcoma. TCRdb passed the PCR reads through MiXCR, listing each CDR3 protein once. The table has some 2,900 distinct CDR3 sequences, 46% seen once. The germline V gene encodes CDR1 MNHNS and CDR2 SASEGT. The CDR3 is 11 residues long. V lost 0 bases and J 4 bases, leaving 0 bases between the germline ends. Sequenced sample: tumor tissue. The rearrangement uses TRBV6-1 and TRBJ2-5; D uncertain. The sequence was collected from a male donor with retroperitoneal liposarcoma. CDR3 residues: CASSEAETQYF. Written as DNA, the CDR3 is TGTGCCAGCAGTGAAGCAGAGACCCAGTACTTC.